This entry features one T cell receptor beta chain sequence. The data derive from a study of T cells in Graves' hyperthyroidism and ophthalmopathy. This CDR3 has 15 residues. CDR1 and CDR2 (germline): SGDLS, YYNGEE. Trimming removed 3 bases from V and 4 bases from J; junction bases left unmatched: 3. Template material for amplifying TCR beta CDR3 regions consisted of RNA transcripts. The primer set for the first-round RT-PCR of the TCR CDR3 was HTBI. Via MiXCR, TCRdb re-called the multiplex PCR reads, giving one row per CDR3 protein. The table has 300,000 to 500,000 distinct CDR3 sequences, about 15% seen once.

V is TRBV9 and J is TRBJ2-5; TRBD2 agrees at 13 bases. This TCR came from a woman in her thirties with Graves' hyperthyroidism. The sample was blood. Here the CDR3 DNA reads TGTGCCAGCAGCGACGGACTAGCGGGAGCAGAGACCCAGTACTTC. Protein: CASSDGLAGAETQYF. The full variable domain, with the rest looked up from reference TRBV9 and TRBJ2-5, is DSGVTQTPKHLITATGQRVTLRCSPRSGDLSVYWYQQSLDQGLQFLIQYYNGEERAKGNILERFSAQQFPDLHSELNLSSLELGDSALYFCASSDGLAGAETQYFGPGTRLLVL.